This TCR beta chain originates from a study of CD8 T cells in ankylosing spondylitis. The V and J ends lost 6 bases and 8 bases, in that order; junction bases with no gene match: 16. CDR1 is MNHEY and CDR2 is SMNVEV in the germline V gene (reference sequence). CDR3 length: 17 residues. The TCR beta libraries were generated through quantitative 5'-RACE incorporating molecular barcodes. A single record per CDR3 protein comes from TCRdb applying MiXCR to the 5' RACE reads. The repertoire holds 500,000 to 650,000 distinct CDR3 sequences, with roughly 5.2% as singletons. Whole-study findings and limits: Certain motif variants had earlier appeared in reactive arthritis synovial fluid and blood. It appeared that ankylosing spondylitis blood was characterized by a TCR beta motif of fewer than ten highly homologous variants.

This clonotype was observed at least ten times. The antigen remains unidentified. The chain is built from TRBV27 and TRBJ2-1, with 10 bases lining up with TRBD1. Input material: blood, either unsorted or a sorted T cell fraction (not recorded which). This receptor was identified in a male donor with ankylosing spondylitis. Here the CDR3 DNA reads TGTGCCAGCAGCCTCCGGGACAGGGGTAGTACGGTACATGAGCAGTTCTTC. It yields the protein CASSLRDRGSTVHEQFF.